The rows below give T cell receptor beta chains drawn from one sample of a study of blood T cell repertoires in COVID-19. TCRdb keeps only in-frame clones here, not all; method: immunoSEQ multiplex PCR. This repertoire shows roughly 150,000 clones, around nine tenths found once; its top ten account for around 5%. The specimen sequenced was peripheral blood. The origin of the receptors is a human donor in a cohort sampled during active COVID-19. The conserved cysteine and the conserved F or W are not part of the CDR3 here. Not all rows give a size; the values are once, few, many and, for expanded clones, a class.

cdr3_aa v_call clone_size j_call
ASSPRGRGSILPEQF TRBV7-6 . TRBJ2-1
ASTHRTGVPEQF TRBV5-1 . TRBJ2-1
SASFLSSGGGYEQY TRBV20-1 . TRBJ2-7
ASSQDDRVRGTEAF TRBV4-1 . TRBJ1-1
ASRLLTGTQPQH TRBV12-2 . TRBJ1-5
ASTMDRASNYGYT TRBV28 . TRBJ1-2
ASSLGQFTDTQY TRBV5-1 once TRBJ2-3
ASTGGQANEKLF TRBV28 . TRBJ1-4
AWSPGASEQY TRBV30 . TRBJ2-7
ASRNYRDRSMEQY TRBV6-7 . TRBJ2-7
ASSLGTGGFYEQY TRBV11-3 . TRBJ2-7
ASSYLQDRDNEQF TRBV27 . TRBJ2-1
ASRQLAGTYEQY TRBV5-1 . TRBJ2-7
ASSIRGQTHQPQH TRBV19 few TRBJ1-5
ATSREPGGAYGNTIY TRBV15 . TRBJ1-3
ASSPAVMETQY TRBV9 once TRBJ2-5
ASSLGLAGASEQF TRBV7-2 . TRBJ2-1